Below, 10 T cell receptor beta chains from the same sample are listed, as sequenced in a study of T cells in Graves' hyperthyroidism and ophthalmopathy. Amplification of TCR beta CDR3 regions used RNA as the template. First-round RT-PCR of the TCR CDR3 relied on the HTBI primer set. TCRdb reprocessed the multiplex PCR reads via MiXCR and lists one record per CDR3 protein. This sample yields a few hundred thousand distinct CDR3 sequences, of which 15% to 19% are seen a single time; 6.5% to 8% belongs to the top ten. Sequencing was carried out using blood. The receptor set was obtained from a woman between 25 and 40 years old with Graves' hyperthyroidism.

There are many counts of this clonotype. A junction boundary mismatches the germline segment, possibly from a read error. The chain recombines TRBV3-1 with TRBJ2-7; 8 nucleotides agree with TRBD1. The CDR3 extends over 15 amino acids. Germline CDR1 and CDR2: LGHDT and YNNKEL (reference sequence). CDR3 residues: CASSQTGQVTYEQHF. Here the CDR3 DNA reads TGTGCCAGCAGCCAAACGGGACAGGTCACCTACGAGCAGCACTTC.

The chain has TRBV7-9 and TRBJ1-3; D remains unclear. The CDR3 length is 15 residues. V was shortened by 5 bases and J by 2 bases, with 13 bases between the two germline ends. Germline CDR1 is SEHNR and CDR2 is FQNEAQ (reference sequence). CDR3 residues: CASSPTGFAGNTIYF. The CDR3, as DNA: TGTGCCAGCAGCCCCACGGGATTTGCTGGAAACACCATATATTTT.

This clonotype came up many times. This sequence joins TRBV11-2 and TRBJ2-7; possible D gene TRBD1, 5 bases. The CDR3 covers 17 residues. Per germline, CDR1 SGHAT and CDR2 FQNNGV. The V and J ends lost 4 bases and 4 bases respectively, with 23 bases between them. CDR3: CASSSSPRRDRSYEQYF. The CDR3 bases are TGTGCCAGCAGCTCCTCCCCCCGCCGCGACAGATCATACGAGCAGTACTTC.

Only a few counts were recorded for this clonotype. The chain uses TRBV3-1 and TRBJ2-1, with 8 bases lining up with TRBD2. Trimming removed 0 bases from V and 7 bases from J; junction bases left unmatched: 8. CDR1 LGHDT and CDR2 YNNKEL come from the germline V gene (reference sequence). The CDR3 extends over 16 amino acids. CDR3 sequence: CASSQDFREGINEQFF. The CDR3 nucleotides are TGTGCCAGCAGCCAAGATTTTCGGGAGGGAATAAATGAGCAGTTCTTC.

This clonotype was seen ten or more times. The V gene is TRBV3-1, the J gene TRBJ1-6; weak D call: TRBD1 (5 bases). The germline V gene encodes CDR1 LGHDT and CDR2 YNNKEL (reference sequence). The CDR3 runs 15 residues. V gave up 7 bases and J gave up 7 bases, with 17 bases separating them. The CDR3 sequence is CASTKLGDGNSPLHF. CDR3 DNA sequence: TGTGCCAGCACCAAACTAGGGGATGGGAATTCACCCCTCCACTTT.

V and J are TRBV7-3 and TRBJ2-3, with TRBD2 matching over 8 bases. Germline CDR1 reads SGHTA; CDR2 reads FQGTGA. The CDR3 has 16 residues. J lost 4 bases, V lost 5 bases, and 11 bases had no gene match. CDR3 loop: CASSRDSGRPPDTQYF. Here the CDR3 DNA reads TGTGCCAGCAGCCGAGACAGCGGGAGACCCCCAGATACGCAGTATTTT.

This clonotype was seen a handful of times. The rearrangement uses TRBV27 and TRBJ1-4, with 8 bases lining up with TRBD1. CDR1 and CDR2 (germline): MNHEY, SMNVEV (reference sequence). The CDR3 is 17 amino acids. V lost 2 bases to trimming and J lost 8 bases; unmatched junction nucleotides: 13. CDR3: CASSLRLPGGQGEKLFF. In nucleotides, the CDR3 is TGTGCCAGCAGTTTACGACTCCCAGGGGGCCAAGGGGAAAAACTGTTTTTT.

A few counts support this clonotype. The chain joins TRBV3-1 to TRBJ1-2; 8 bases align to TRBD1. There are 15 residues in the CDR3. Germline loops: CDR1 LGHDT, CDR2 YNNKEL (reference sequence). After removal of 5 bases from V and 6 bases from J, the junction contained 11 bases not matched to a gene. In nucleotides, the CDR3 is TGTGCCAGCAGCAGACGCAGGGGGCCGCGGCATGGCTACACCTTC. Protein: CASSRRRGPRHGYTF.

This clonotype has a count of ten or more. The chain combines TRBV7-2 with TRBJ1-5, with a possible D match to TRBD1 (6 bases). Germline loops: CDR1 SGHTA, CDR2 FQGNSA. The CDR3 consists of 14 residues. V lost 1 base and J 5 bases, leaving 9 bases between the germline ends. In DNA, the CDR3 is TGTGCCAGCAGCTTAGGGGGGCTGGATCAGCCCCAGCATTTT. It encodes CASSLGGLDQPQHF.

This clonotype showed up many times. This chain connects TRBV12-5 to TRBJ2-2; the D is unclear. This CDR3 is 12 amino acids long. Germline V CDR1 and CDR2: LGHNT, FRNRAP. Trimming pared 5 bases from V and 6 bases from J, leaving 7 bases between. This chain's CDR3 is CASGPNSGELFF. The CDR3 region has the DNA TGTGCTAGTGGTCCGAATTCCGGGGAGCTGTTTTTT. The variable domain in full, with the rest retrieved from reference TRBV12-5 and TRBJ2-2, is DARVTQTPRHKVTEMGQEVTMRCQPILGHNTVFWYRQTMMQGLELLAYFRNRAPLDDSGMPKDRFSAEMPDATLATLKIQPSEPRDSAVYFCASGPNSGELFFGEGSRLTVL.